Presented here are 15 T cell receptor beta chains from one specimen sequenced in a study of T cell responses to AZD1222 COVID-19 vaccine. The data were produced by immunoSEQ multiplex PCR, yet TCRdb's version contains in-frame clones alone and is incomplete. The table records about 130,000 clones, more than 80% of them present only once. Here the sequenced sample was peripheral blood, taken 28 days after the second AZD1222 dose. The receptor set was obtained from an adult who received the AZD1222 COVID-19 vaccine.

The J gene is TRBJ2-3, the V gene TRBV28; a weak D match, TRBD1 (5 bases). The CDR3 runs 15 residues. The germline V and J ends were trimmed by 5 bases and 2 bases, with 14 bases remaining between them. Germline-derived CDR1 and CDR2 are MDHEN and SYDVKM. The CDR3 reads CASSPQGPPTDTQYF. CDR3 sequence (DNA): TGTGCCAGCAGTCCTCAGGGTCCCCCCACAGATACGCAGTATTTT.

Here the CDR3 reads CASSEARLPSYNSPLHF. CDR3 DNA sequence: TGTGCCAGCAGTGAAGCGCGGCTCCCCTCCTATAATTCACCCCTCCACTTT. The rearrangement uses TRBV6-1 and TRBJ1-6; D gene unclear. The CDR3 extends over 17 amino acids. CDR1 and CDR2 from the germline V gene are MNHNS and SASEGT. V lost 0 bases and J 0 bases, leaving 9 bases between the germline ends.

This chain connects TRBV18 to TRBJ2-3; D remains ambiguous. The CDR3 has 12 amino acids. Trimming cost V 1 base and J 4 bases, with 3 bases left between them. From germline, CDR1 is KGHSH and CDR2 LQKENI. The chain's CDR3 is CASSPRADTQYF. DNA for the CDR3: TGTGCCAGCTCACCACGCGCAGATACGCAGTATTTT.

This clone was picked up a small number of times. This rearrangement joins TRBV19 to TRBJ1-6; TRBD1 matches at 8 bases. CDR3 size: 14 residues. Germline CDR1 reads LNHDA; CDR2 reads SQIVND (reference sequence). V lost 3 bases, J lost 8 bases, and 3 bases stayed unmatched. This chain's CDR3 is CASSIQGADSPLHF. DNA for the CDR3: TGTGCCAGTAGTATTCAGGGGGCTGATTCACCCCTCCACTTT.

This rearrangement joins TRBV7-6 to TRBJ1-4, with D possibly matching TRBD1 (5 bases). Germline CDR1 SGHVS, CDR2 FNYEAQ. CDR3 length: 17 amino acids. Deletions cut 2 bases from V and 8 bases from J, with 21 bases between. CDR3: CASSLSVLGQGSEKLFF. The CDR3 DNA follows: TGTGCCAGCAGCTTATCGGTTTTGGGGCAGGGATCCGAAAAACTGTTTTTT.

The chain recombines TRBV6-2 or TRBV6-3 with TRBJ2-5; perhaps TRBD2 as D (5 bases). Germline V gene lookup returns CDR1 MNHEY and CDR2 SVGEGT. This CDR3 has 13 amino acids. V was trimmed by 6 bases and J by 1 base, leaving 9 bases between them. CDR3 DNA sequence: TGTGCCAGCAGCCGGGGAGCCCAAGAGACCCAGTACTTC. It specifies CASSRGAQETQYF.

The rearrangement uses TRBV7-7 and TRBJ2-1; D not resolved. The germline V gene encodes CDR1 SSHAT and CDR2 FNYEAQ (reference sequence). The CDR3 is made up of 13 amino acids. V lost 1 base to trimming and J lost 7 bases, with 8 bases between them. The CDR3 DNA reads as TGTGCCAGCAGCTTAGACAGAGAAAATGAGCAGTTCTTC. Translated: CASSLDRENEQFF. The full variable domain, completed using reference TRBV7-7 and TRBJ2-1, is GAGVSQSPRYKVTKRGQDVTLRCDPISSHATLYWYQQALGQGPEFLTYFNYEAQPDKSGLPSDRFSAERPEGSISTLTIQRTEQRDSAMYRCASSLDRENEQFFGPGTRLTVL.

This clone is a singleton in its sample. The chain is built from TRBV29-1 and TRBJ2-7; D is tentatively TRBD1 or TRBD2 (5 bases each). Looked up from germline, CDR1 is SQVTM and CDR2 is ANQGSEA. This CDR3 spans 14 amino acids. V lost 7 bases and J lost 6, with 22 bases in between. CDR3 DNA sequence: TGCAGCGCTAGCCCTGGGGCTACGTGGGGCGAGCAGTACTTC. This gives the protein CSASPGATWGEQYF.

This clone was detected only once. This chain connects TRBV7-8 to TRBJ2-3; D is unclear. Trimming stripped 6 bases from V and 2 bases from J, with 18 bases between. This CDR3 comprises 16 residues. From germline, CDR1 is SGHVS and CDR2 FQNEAQ. CDR3 sequence (DNA): TGTGCCAGCAGTACTACCGGGTCCTTATACACAGATACGCAGTATTTT. The encoded protein is CASSTTGSLYTDTQYF.

This rearrangement joins TRBV3-1 (or the pseudogene TRBV3-2) to TRBJ2-5, with 7 bases identical to TRBD1. V was clipped by 3 bases and J by 2 bases; unmatched bases: 3. The CDR3 contains 14 residues. CDR1 and CDR2 from the germline V gene are LGHDT and YNNKEL (reference sequence). This chain's CDR3 is CASSQGTDQETQYF. For the CDR3, the DNA is TGTGCCAGCAGCCAGGGGACAGATCAAGAGACCCAGTACTTC.

V and J are TRBV5-1 and TRBJ1-5; tentative D call: TRBD1 (5 bases). Germline V gives CDR1 SGHRS, CDR2 YFSETQ. Trimming left V 0 bases short and J 1 base short, with 8 bases between. The CDR3 is 15 residues long. CDR3 region: CASSLDGGSNQPQHF. The CDR3 DNA sequence: TGCGCCAGCAGCTTGGATGGGGGAAGCAATCAGCCCCAGCATTTT.

This clone was seen once. The chain uses TRBV3-1 (or the pseudogene TRBV3-2) and TRBJ2-3, with TRBD2 matching 11 bases. The CDR3 is 19 amino acids. V shed 5 bases and J 4 bases; nucleotides not matched to a gene: 17. Germline CDR1 and CDR2: LGHDT and YNNKEL (reference sequence). CDR3 region: CASSDPGTSGGVSSDTQYF. CDR3 in DNA: TGTGCCAGCAGCGACCCCGGGACTAGCGGAGGGGTTAGTTCAGATACGCAGTATTTT.

This chain connects TRBV2 to TRBJ2-1, with 7 bases matching TRBD1. Trimming took 5 bases from V and 12 from J; bases not matched to a gene: 10. CDR1 and CDR2 (germline): SNHLY, FYNNEI. This CDR3 is 13 amino acids long. CDR3 nucleotides: TGTGCCAGCAGTATAGCCACAGGGGTGGGGCAGTTCTTC. This translates into CASSIATGVGQFF.

V is TRBV28 and J is TRBJ2-5; TRBD1 matches at 7 bases. The J segment lost 1 base and the V segment lost 6 bases, leaving 11 bases of the junction unmatched. The CDR3 consists of 16 residues. The V gene's germline CDR1 is MDHEN and CDR2 SYDVKM. The CDR3 nucleotides are TGTGCCAGCAGATCCCGCCGACAGGGCTTCCAAGAGACCCAGTACTTC. This encodes CASRSRRQGFQETQYF.

The V call is TRBV12-5, the J call TRBJ1-1; D call uncertain. The CDR3 contains 16 residues. V lost 2 bases to trimming and J lost 0 bases, with 13 bases between them. Looked up from germline, CDR1 is LGHNT and CDR2 is FRNRAP. The CDR3 bases are TGTGCTAGTGGTTTGTGGGAAGGTTTCATGAACACTGAAGCTTTCTTT. This encodes CASGLWEGFMNTEAFF.